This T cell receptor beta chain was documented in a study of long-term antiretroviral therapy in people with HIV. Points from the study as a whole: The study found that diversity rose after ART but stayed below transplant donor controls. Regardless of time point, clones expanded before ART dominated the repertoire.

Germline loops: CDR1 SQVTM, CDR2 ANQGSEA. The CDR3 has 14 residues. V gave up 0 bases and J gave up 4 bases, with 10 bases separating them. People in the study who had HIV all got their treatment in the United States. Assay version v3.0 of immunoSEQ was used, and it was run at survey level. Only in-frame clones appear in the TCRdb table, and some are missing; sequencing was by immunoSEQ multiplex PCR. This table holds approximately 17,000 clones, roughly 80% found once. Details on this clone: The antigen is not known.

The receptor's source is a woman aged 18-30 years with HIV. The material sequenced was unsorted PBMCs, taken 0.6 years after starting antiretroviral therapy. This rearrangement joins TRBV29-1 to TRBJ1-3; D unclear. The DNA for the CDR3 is TGCAGCGTTGAAGACGGAGCTCTGGGAAACACCATATATTTT. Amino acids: CSVEDGALGNTIYF.